A single sample gave rise to the 12 T cell receptor beta chains below, sequenced in a study of technical replicates of blood from a few donors. Libraries were prepared by immunoSEQ multiplex PCR; TCRdb keeps only in-frame clonotypes and omits some of them. The profile shows 55,000 to 75,000 clones, approximately 83% of them singletons. Sequenced material: PBMCs. The receptors here all came from a human donor in good health. Some clones in this sample may be carry-over from other donors' samples.

J is TRBJ1-2 and V is TRBV5-4; 7 bases map to TRBD1. The CDR3 has 14 amino acids. CDR1 SGHNT and CDR2 YYREEE come from the germline V gene (reference sequence). Trimming took 1 base from V and 5 from J; bases not matched to a gene: 5. The CDR3 bases are TGTGCCAGCAGCTTGAGTCGACAGGGTTATGGCTACACCTTC. Its translation is CASSLSRQGYGYTF.

This rearrangement joins TRBV9 to TRBJ2-2; D remains ambiguous. V lost 0 bases and J 1 base, leaving 10 bases between the germline ends. This CDR3 is built from 16 residues. Germline assignment: CDR1 SGDLS and CDR2 YYNGEE. CDR3 DNA: TGTGCCAGCAGCGTAGCGTTATTCGGGAACACCGGGGAGCTGTTTTTT. Translated, it gives CASSVALFGNTGELFF.

The chain joins TRBV13 to TRBJ1-5; D gene uncertain. Germline lookup yields CDR1 PRHDT and CDR2 FYEKMQ (reference sequence). V lost 0 bases, J lost 0 bases, and 12 bases lay in between. The CDR3 totals 17 residues. The CDR3 reads CASSLGRVGYSNQPQHF. In DNA, the CDR3 is TGTGCCAGCAGCTTAGGGAGGGTAGGCTATAGCAATCAGCCCCAGCATTTT. Complete variable domain (other parts from reference TRBV13 and TRBJ1-5): AAGVIQSPRHLIKEKRETATLKCYPIPRHDTVYWYQQGPGQDPQFLISFYEKMQSDKGSIPDRFSAQQFSDYHSELNMSSLELGDSALYFCASSLGRVGYSNQPQHFGDGTRLSIL.

This clone is a singleton in its sample. The V and J genes are TRBV7-9 and TRBJ1-6; D gene ambiguous. CDR1 and CDR2 from the germline V gene are SEHNR and FQNEAQ (reference sequence). This CDR3 is built from 15 residues. Trimming pared 1 base from V and 2 bases from J, leaving 6 bases between. For the CDR3, the DNA is TGTGCCAGCAGCTTAGACAGCACCTATAATTCACCCCTCCACTTT. Its protein is CASSLDSTYNSPLHF.

The V gene is TRBV4-2, the J gene TRBJ2-4; weak D call: TRBD1 (6 bases). The CDR3 has 17 amino acids. V lost 5 bases and J 0 bases, leaving 17 bases between the germline ends. Germline CDR1 reads LGHNA; CDR2 reads YNFKEQ. The CDR3 is CASSSNTGTLAKNIQYF. Here the CDR3 DNA reads TGTGCCAGCAGCAGCAACACCGGGACACTAGCCAAAAACATTCAGTACTTC.

This chain links TRBV10-2 with TRBJ2-3; 10 nucleotides line up with TRBD2. Germline V CDR1 and CDR2: WSHSY, SAAADI. The trim removed 2 bases at V and 5 bases at J, leaving 10 bases unmatched. The CDR3 sequence is 17 residues long. The CDR3 here is CASSEEPVAGGKDTQYF. DNA for the CDR3: TGCGCCAGCAGTGAGGAGCCCGTAGCGGGAGGTAAAGATACGCAGTATTTT.

The chain joins TRBV19 to TRBJ1-4; D remains ambiguous. Germline V lookup: CDR1 LNHDA, CDR2 SQIVND (reference sequence). This CDR3 spans 12 amino acids. The ends were cut back, 9 bases at V and 3 bases at J, with 8 bases in the middle. In DNA form, the CDR3 reads TGTGCCAGCCGGAGGGCTAATGAAAAACTGTTTTTT. Translation gives CASRRANEKLFF.

V and J are TRBV19 and TRBJ2-7; D uncertain. The CDR3 sequence is 13 residues long. With 5 bases removed from V and 3 bases from J, the gap between germline ends came to 11 bases. The germline V gene has CDR1 LNHDA and CDR2 SQIVND (reference sequence). Written as DNA, the CDR3 is TGTGCCAGTAGTGCCCCTCCTAGCTACGAGCAGTACTTC. Its protein product is CASSAPPSYEQYF.

This rearrangement joins TRBV7-9 to TRBJ1-1; the D is unclear. The CDR3 consists of 15 residues. Germline assignment: CDR1 SEHNR and CDR2 FQNEAQ (reference sequence). Deletions cut 5 bases from V and 5 bases from J, with 18 bases between. As DNA, the CDR3 is TGTGCCAGCAGCCCCCCCGGGTTGGCCGGTACTGAAGCTTTCTTT. This translates into CASSPPGLAGTEAFF.

The chain has TRBV19 and TRBJ1-5; the match to TRBD1 covers 7 bases. The CDR3 has 16 amino acids. Germline assignment: CDR1 LNHDA and CDR2 SQIVND (reference sequence). The ends lost 1 base at V and 3 bases at J; junction bases unmatched: 6. The CDR3 is CASSIAQGINNQPQHF. The CDR3 DNA reads as TGTGCCAGTAGTATAGCACAGGGGATAAACAATCAGCCCCAGCATTTT.

This chain links TRBV7-9 with TRBJ2-1; perhaps TRBD2 as D (5 bases). Trimming took 6 bases from V and 5 from J, leaving 8 bases between them. The germline gives CDR1 SEHNR, CDR2 FQNEAQ (reference sequence). The CDR3 extends over 12 amino acids. The CDR3 is CASRAGDNEQFF. As DNA, the CDR3 is TGTGCCAGCAGAGCCGGGGACAATGAGCAGTTCTTC.

The rearrangement joins TRBV6-5 to TRBJ1-1; TRBD1 matches at 8 bases. CDR3 size: 14 residues. Per germline, CDR1 MNHEY and CDR2 SVGAGI. V was clipped by 6 bases and J by 4 bases; unmatched bases: 7. The CDR3 nucleotides read TGTGCCAGCAGATCGGACAGGGCGGGCACTGAAGCTTTCTTT. Residues: CASRSDRAGTEAFF.